This is a list of T cell receptor beta chains from one sample in a study of control samples from healthy donors and cancer patients. The data were produced by immunoSEQ multiplex PCR, yet TCRdb's version contains in-frame clones alone and is incomplete. The sample shows some 45,000 clones, roughly 83% of them seen only once. The sequencing sample was made of blood. These receptor sequences come from a man aged 60-69 years in good health. CDR3s include the opening cysteine and the closing phenylalanine or tryptophan. The order of the fields is clone size, D gene, V gene, J gene, CDR3 DNA, CDR3 protein. The D gene is left open where the match is weak. Rows may omit the clone size; those that give it use once, few, many or a size class.

.	.	TRBV14	TRBJ2-2	TGTGCCAGCAGCCGTGAAGTCGGGAACTTGAACACCGGGGAGCTGTTTTTT	CASSREVGNLNTGELFF
medium-sized	.	TRBV28	TRBJ1-1	TGTGCCAGCAATCAGGGTGGGACTGAAGCTTTCTTT	CASNQGGTEAFF
few	TRBD2	TRBV27	TRBJ2-3	TGTGCCAGCAGTTTGAGCGGGAGTGCAGATACGCAGTATTTT	CASSLSGSADTQYF
.	.	TRBV9	TRBJ1-6	TGTGCCAGCAGCGCCAGAACCTCCTATAATTCACCCCTCCACTTT	CASSARTSYNSPLHF
.	TRBD2	TRBV6-5	TRBJ2-3	TGTGCCAGCAGTAGGGCTAGCGGGTCCACAGATACGCAGTATTTT	CASSRASGSTDTQYF
.	.	TRBV28	TRBJ2-1	TGTGCCAGCAGTCCCCCGGGAACAGGGAAAAATGAGCAGTTCTTC	CASSPPGTGKNEQFF
.	.	TRBV12-3/TRBV12-4	TRBJ2-7	TGTGCCAGCAGTCCTAGCTCCTACGAGCAGTACTTC	CASSPSSYEQYF
once	TRBD1	TRBV2	TRBJ2-3	TGTGCCAGCAGAAACCCGGGACAGGGGGGAGATACGCAGTATTTT	CASRNPGQGGDTQYF
.	TRBD1	TRBV29-1	TRBJ2-1	TGCAGCGTTCATAGGGGGCATGAGCAGTTCTTC	CSVHRGHEQFF
.	.	TRBV5-5	TRBJ1-2	TGTGCCAGCAGCTTGCGGGGGGACGGCAACTATGGCTACACCTTC	CASSLRGDGNYGYTF
.	.	TRBV28	TRBJ1-4	TGTGCCAGCAGTCGAGGGTGGACAGCAAATGAAAAACTGTTTTTT	CASSRGWTANEKLFF
.	.	TRBV9	TRBJ2-3	TGTGCCAGCAGCGCCTCCCGACAGGGACTCACAGATACGCAGTATTTT	CASSASRQGLTDTQYF
.	TRBD1	TRBV29-1	TRBJ1-5	TGCAGCGTTGCAAAACAGGGGGCGGGTCAGCCCCAGCATTTT	CSVAKQGAGQPQHF
.	TRBD2	TRBV3-1/TRBV3-2	TRBJ2-5	TGTGCCAGCAGCCGTAGCGGGGGGGCCAGGGAGGCCCAGTACTTC	CASSRSGGAREAQYF